The 8 T cell receptor beta chains below all came from one sample that was sequenced in a study of shared clonotypes between healthy human individuals. Naive CD8 cells lacked CD45RO and underwent positive selection for CCR7, leaving out terminally differentiated effector memory CD45RA+ cells. Libraries were prepared by immunoSEQ multiplex PCR; TCRdb keeps only in-frame clonotypes and omits some of them. This sample has some 2.1 million clones, with around 95% found just once. The sample taken for sequencing was naive CD8+ T cells from PBMCs. The source is a man between 18 and 29 years old in good health. Some clones in this sample may be carry-over from other donors' samples.

The chain combines TRBV4-1 with TRBJ1-5; D perhaps matches TRBD1 (5 bases). This CDR3 is built from 15 residues. The germline V gene encodes CDR1 MGHRA and CDR2 YSYEKL. Trimming shortened V by 2 bases and J by 7 bases, and 15 bases separated the two germline ends. CDR3 protein: CASSQPGAGTQPQHF. The CDR3 DNA is TGCGCCAGCAGCCAACCCGGGGCCGGCACCCAGCCCCAGCATTTT.

The chain carries TRBV6-5 and TRBJ1-2; D call uncertain. Germline values: CDR1 MNHEY, CDR2 SVGAGI. The CDR3 loop spans 14 amino acids. The ends were cut back, 0 bases at V and 4 bases at J, with 9 bases in the middle. In DNA, the CDR3 is TGTGCCAGCAGTTACTCGATGTACAGCTATGGCTACACCTTC. Translation: CASSYSMYSYGYTF.

Note on this clone: Other DNA sequences in the same sample also yield this CDR3. The chain links TRBV29-1 to TRBJ2-5; no clear D. V was shortened by 4 bases and J by 5 bases, with 5 bases between the two germline ends. The CDR3 has 10 amino acids. Germline assignment: CDR1 SQVTM and CDR2 ANQGSEA. CDR3 bases: TGCAGCGTTGTGTGGGAGACCCAGTACTTC. Translated, it gives CSVVWETQYF.

The chain links TRBV27 to TRBJ1-1; TRBD1 matches at 8 bases. Per the germline V gene, CDR1 is MNHEY and CDR2 is SMNVEV (reference sequence). The CDR3 extends over 17 amino acids. The V segment lost 5 bases and the J segment 0 bases; nucleotides outside the gene matches: 11. Written as DNA, the CDR3 is TGTGCCAGCAGTGCCCGAGACAGGGGTACCATGAACACTGAAGCTTTCTTT. This sequence encodes CASSARDRGTMNTEAFF.

This clone was observed a handful of times. The chain links TRBV30 to TRBJ1-5, with a possible D match to TRBD1 (6 bases). CDR3 size: 14 residues. Germline V gene lookup returns CDR1 GTSNPN and CDR2 SVGIG (reference sequence). The ends were cut back, 0 bases at V and 9 bases at J, with 15 bases in the middle. The CDR3 spells CAWSVRQVGWPQHF. Here the CDR3 DNA reads TGTGCCTGGAGTGTACGACAGGTGGGTTGGCCCCAGCATTTT. Looking up the rest from reference TRBV30 and TRBJ1-5 gives the full variable domain: SQTIHQWPATLVQPVGSPLSLECTVEGTSNPNLYWYRQAAGRGLQLLFYSVGIGQISSEVPQNLSASRPQDRQFILSSKKLLLSDSGFYLCAWSVRQVGWPQHFGDGTRLSIL.

The rearrangement links TRBV5-1 to TRBJ2-3; D possibly corresponds to TRBD2 (6 bases). The CDR3 is 15 amino acids. V lost 3 bases and J lost 4, with 15 bases in between. Germline CDR1 and CDR2: SGHRS and YFSETQ. Here the CDR3 DNA reads TGCGCCAGCAGCTACGCAGCGGGTGACTCAGATACGCAGTATTTT. Protein sequence: CASSYAAGDSDTQYF. Looking up the rest from reference TRBV5-1 and TRBJ2-3 gives the full variable domain: KAGVTQTPRYLIKTRGQQVTLSCSPISGHRSVSWYQQTPGQGLQFLFEYFSETQRNKGNFPGRFSGRQFSNSRSEMNVSTLELGDSALYLCASSYAAGDSDTQYFGPGTRLTVL.

Regarding this clone: Other DNA sequences in the sample encode the same CDR3. The V and J genes are TRBV7-9 and TRBJ2-1; D call uncertain. The length of the CDR3 is 12 residues. Germline V gene lookup returns CDR1 SEHNR and CDR2 FQNEAQ (reference sequence). Trimming shortened V by 1 base and J by 6 bases, and 4 bases separated the two germline ends. The DNA of the CDR3 is TGTGCCAGCAGCTTAGATGGCAATGAGCAGTTCTTC. Its translation is CASSLDGNEQFF.

A single count supports this clone. The chain is built from TRBV5-1 and TRBJ2-1; TRBD2 aligns across 12 bases. The CDR3 length is 15 residues. The J segment lost 10 bases and the V segment lost 3 bases, leaving 8 bases of the junction unmatched. The germline CDR1 and CDR2 sequences are SGHRS and YFSETQ. CDR3 DNA sequence: TGCGCCAGCAGCTACACTAGCGGGAGGTCTCGCGAGCAGTTCTTC. Translation: CASSYTSGRSREQFF.